This T cell receptor (beta chain) was captured by sequencing in a study of T cells in Graves' hyperthyroidism and ophthalmopathy. Overall study results and limits: Stable hyperthyroidism and ophthalmopathy were separated using 13 V-J signatures. Ophthalmopathy was predicted by the model a median of 6.5 months ahead of onset. Within blood appeared most thyroid clonotypes that had expanded above 0.001.

Turning to this clonotype: The antigen remains unidentified.

Researchers amplified the TCR beta CDR3 regions from RNA transcripts. First-round RT-PCR of the TCR CDR3 relied on the HTBI primer set. MiXCR, run by TCRdb on the multiplex PCR reads, gives a single entry per CDR3 protein. The repertoire consists of hundreds of thousands of distinct CDR3 sequences, with approximately 42% occurring once and the leading ten covering more than 7%. Germline values: CDR1 SGHVS, CDR2 FQNEAQ. Trimming at V came to 6 bases and at J to 10 bases, leaving 10 bases not matched to a gene. The CDR3 is 15 residues long. Exclusion criteria comprised uncontrolled infection, other autoimmune disease, pregnancy or lactation.

Source material: peripheral blood or thyroid tissue (not recorded which). This chain connects TRBV7-8 to TRBJ1-6; TRBD1 matches 9 bases. This clonotype was sampled from an adult man with Graves' disease, either hyperthyroidism or ophthalmopathy (not recorded which). CDR3 in DNA: TGTGCCAGCAGTTACCGGACAGGGGTGGAATCACCCCTCCACTTT. Encoded protein: CASSYRTGVESPLHF.